Below, one T cell receptor (beta chain) is given with its context. What this receptor recognizes is not known. Base qualities are not provided; no much larger clone lies one nucleotide away. TCRbeta CDR3 regions were amplified from genomic DNA using the immunoSEQ Assay, a bias-controlled multiplex PCR. The original pipeline was this. The number of nucleated cells in each sample was estimated from the amplification of reference gene primers within the assay. To quantify the absolute abundance of each unique TCRbeta CDR3 rearrangement, sequence reads were collapsed and filtered. Productive Simpson clonality was computed per sample as the square root of Simpson's diversity index over productive rearrangements. The source is immuneACCESS, and TCRdb retained only in-frame sequences with V and J called. Part of the clones is not carried over; for the studies checked, unresolved V genes explain less than half of this, and the remainder is unexplained. That table gives V, J and clone size, and the DNA gave D and trimming. The sample yields roughly 120,000 clones; 80% to 95% were counted once. Roughly 2% of the sample lies in the top ten.

These data are taken from a study of blood T cell repertoires in COVID-19 (TCRdb year 2020). Turning to the overall study: Samples from collaborators originated in the United States, Italy and Spain and spanned both the acute and convalescent phases of COVID-19. The prospective study material was composed of cDNA or gDNA derived from T cells, B-cell-depleted T cells, or PBMCs. The dataset comprised deeply sampled blood TCRbeta repertoires from subjects exposed to, actively infected with, or recovered from COVID-19. The repertoires were made available in a free public database intended to serve as a resource for research on the immune response to SARS-CoV-2. Samples were obtained from the ongoing ImmuneRACE study (first 160 participants) and from over a thousand subjects provided by 6 global collaborators. Nearly every sample came with metadata listing a de-identified subject ID, COVID-19 status, age in years and sex. HLA class I and class II types, where available, came from metadata supplied by the sample provider rather than from assay-based typing. General study outcomes and caveats: The amount of clinical and demographic metadata varied by source and participant and was provided uncurated.

V sheds 4 bases and J sheds 6 bases, leaving 12 bases between their ends. The cysteine opens and the phenylalanine closes a CDR3 of 14 amino acids. CDR3 DNA is the only sequence kept; it has 42 bases, read in frame from the first base. CDR1 and CDR2, looked up from the germline V gene (reference sequence), are LNHDA and SQIVND. At one collaborating source in Seattle, patients were enrolled during active infection and were followed longitudinally through the course of disease. Each collaborating institution followed its own protocols to collect whole blood in K2EDTA tubes. For TCRbeta analysis, collaborators shipped samples as frozen whole blood, isolated PBMCs, or DNA extracted from either of those sample types.

The specimen sequenced was peripheral blood. The TCR sequence derives from a man between 45 and 60 years old with COVID-19, enrolled during active disease. The chain joins TRBV19 to TRBJ2-2; no confident D gene assignment can be made. The DNA reads as follows: TGTGCCAGTAGTAGCTTTCTAGATGCCGGGGAGCTGTTTTTT. It translates as CASSSFLDAGELFF.